This TCR beta chain was identified during a study of blood T cell repertoires in COVID-19 (dated by TCRdb to the early 2020s). The study in broad terms: Samples from collaborators originated in the United States, Italy and Spain and spanned both the acute and convalescent phases of COVID-19. The material from the prospective study consisted of cDNA or gDNA derived from T cells, B-cell-depleted T cells, or PBMCs. Subjects who had been exposed to COVID-19, were actively infected with it, or had recovered from it provided the deeply sampled blood TCRbeta repertoires that made up the dataset. The repertoires were released in a freely available public database intended as a resource for research on the immune response to SARS-CoV-2. Samples came from the ongoing ImmuneRACE study (first 160 participants) plus 1,254 subjects from 6 global collaborators. Nearly every sample came with metadata listing a de-identified subject ID, COVID-19 status, age in years and sex. Where available, HLA class I and class II types were taken from metadata supplied by the sample provider and were not determined by assay-based typing. Results and caveats for the whole study, not just this receptor: Clinical and demographic metadata were provided uncurated, with the amount varying by source and participant.

V and J are truncated by 6 bases and 1 base respectively, leaving an intervening sequence of 9 bases. The CDR1 and CDR2 encoded by the germline V gene are MNHEY and SVGAGI. The cysteine opens and the phenylalanine closes a CDR3 of 13 amino acids. The entry retains the CDR3 DNA only, 39 bases that are in frame from base 1. Each collaborating institution followed its own protocols to collect whole blood in K2EDTA tubes. For TCRbeta analysis, collaborators shipped samples in one of three forms: frozen whole blood, isolated PBMCs, or DNA extracted from either of those sample types. Of note for this clone: Its cognate antigen has yet to be identified. Nothing much larger sits one base from this clone, and base qualities are not available.

TCRbeta CDR3 regions were amplified from genomic DNA using the immunoSEQ Assay, a bias-controlled multiplex PCR. From the authors' description of their analysis: The number of nucleated cells in each sample was estimated from the amplification of reference gene primers within the assay. Sequence reads were collapsed and filtered to measure the absolute abundance of every unique TCRbeta CDR3 rearrangement. For each sample, productive Simpson clonality was calculated by taking the square root of Simpson's diversity index across productive rearrangements. The clones in this table, taken by TCRdb from immuneACCESS, are in-frame only. Not every clone is retained; where verified, under half of the shortfall comes from an unresolved V gene, and the cause of the rest is unknown. The V and J calls and clone size come from that table; D and trimming were worked out from the DNA. The sample data list over 130,000 clones, and 80% to 85% of these were observed just once. Jointly, the top ten make up 3% to 5% of the sample.

The chain uses TRBV6-5 and TRBJ1-1; perhaps TRBD1 is the D gene, with 6 bases matching. Sequenced: peripheral blood. This TCR was recovered from a woman aged 55-69 years with acute or convalescent COVID-19. Here is the DNA: TGTGCCAGCAGGGCCAGGGGGAACACTGAAGCTTTCTTT. This sequence encodes CASRARGNTEAFF.